This TCR beta chain is drawn from a study of blood T cell repertoires in COVID-19. For the study at large: Material from acute and convalescent COVID-19 was sourced from the United States, Italy and Spain.

In the source study's methods: Amplification of reference gene primers provided the estimated nucleated cell counts. Sequenced by immunoSEQ multiplex PCR; TCRdb stores in-frame clones only, minus some. V, J and clone size were drawn from that table, and D and trimming were deduced from the DNA. The sample lists around 160,000 clones, around 81% occurring once. J gave up 7 bases and V 1 base, and 5 bases lay outside the gene matches. Germline lookup yields CDR1 SEHNR and CDR2 FQNEAQ (reference sequence). CDR3 size: 15 residues. Sequencing used peripheral blood. The TCR comes from a man aged 55 to 69 with active or convalescent COVID-19. The genes are TRBV7-9 and TRBJ1-3; 9 bases match TRBD1. The CDR3 is CASSLEGGQGNTIYF. The CDR3 nucleotides read TGTGCCAGCAGCTTAGAGGGCGGACAGGGGAACACCATATATTTT.